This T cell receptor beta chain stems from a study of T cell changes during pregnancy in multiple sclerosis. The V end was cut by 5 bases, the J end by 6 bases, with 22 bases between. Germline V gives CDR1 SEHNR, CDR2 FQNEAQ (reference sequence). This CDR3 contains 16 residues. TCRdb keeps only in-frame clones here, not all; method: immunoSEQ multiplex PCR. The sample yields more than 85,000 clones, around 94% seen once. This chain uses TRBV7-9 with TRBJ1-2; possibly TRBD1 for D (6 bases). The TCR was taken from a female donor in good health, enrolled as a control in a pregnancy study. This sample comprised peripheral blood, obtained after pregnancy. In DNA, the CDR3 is TGTGCCAGCAGCCCCGTGGGATACAGGGTGTGGAATGGCTACACCTTC. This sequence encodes CASSPVGYRVWNGYTF. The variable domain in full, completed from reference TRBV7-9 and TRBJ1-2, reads DTGVSQNPRHKITKRGQNVTFRCDPISEHNRLYWYRQTLGQGPEFLTYFQNEAQLEKSRLLSDRFSAERPKGSFSTLEIQRTEQGDSAMYLCASSPVGYRVWNGYTFGSGTRLTVV.